This entry lists 13 T cell receptor beta chains sequenced from one sample in a study of cytomegalovirus exposure and HLA in healthy donors. The PCR employed 60 Vbeta primers together with 13 Jbeta primers. Measured with immunoSEQ multiplex PCR; TCRdb has only the in-frame clones, and not every one. The data hold 250,000 to 350,000 clones, with 75% to 90% observed a single time. Sequencing input: PBMCs. These receptors originate from a man aged 40-50 years in good health and CMV-seropositive.

The J gene is TRBJ1-2, the V gene TRBV7-3; 10 bases line up with TRBD1. V lost 6 bases to trimming and J lost 8 bases; unmatched junction nucleotides: 12. Germline CDR1 reads SGHTA; CDR2 reads FQGTGA. The CDR3 runs 15 residues. CDR3 protein: CASSPGTGVEKGYTF. As DNA, the CDR3 is TGTGCCAGCAGTCCCGGGACAGGGGTCGAAAAAGGCTACACCTTC.

The rearrangement links TRBV14 to TRBJ2-5, with 12 bases that match TRBD1. Germline V gene sequence: CDR1 SGHDN, CDR2 FVKESK. The length of the CDR3 is 14 residues. The trim removed 5 bases at V and 5 bases at J, leaving 3 bases unmatched. The CDR3 DNA follows: TGTGCCAGCAGCTGGGACAGGGGGCGCGAGACCCAGTACTTC. This codes for CASSWDRGRETQYF.

CDR3 sequence (DNA): TGCAGCGTTCACCGACTAGCTACCTACAATGAGCAGTTCTTC. Protein: CSVHRLATYNEQFF. V is TRBV29-1 and J is TRBJ2-1, with TRBD2 matching over 7 bases. Germline values: CDR1 SQVTM, CDR2 ANQGSEA. The length of the CDR3 is 14 residues. With 5 bases clipped from V and 2 bases from J, the junction kept 6 bases outside the gene matches.

A remark on this clone: Other DNA sequences within the sample encode an identical CDR3. The chain uses TRBV19 and TRBJ2-5; possibly TRBD2 for D (5 bases). The ends were cut back, 3 bases at V and 5 bases at J, with 16 bases in the middle. The CDR3 covers 15 residues. Germline CDR1 LNHDA, CDR2 SQIVND (reference sequence). Here the CDR3 reads CASSISLSRRETQYF. The CDR3 nucleotides are TGTGCCAGTAGTATTTCCCTCAGTAGGAGGGAGACCCAGTACTTC.

This clone was seen a few times. The rearrangement joins TRBV4-3 to TRBJ1-1; D possibly corresponds to TRBD1 (6 bases). In germline, CDR1 is LGHNA, CDR2 YSLEER. Between the trimmed V and J ends, which lost 0 bases and 10 bases, there was a span of 18 bases. There are 15 residues in the CDR3. CDR3 nucleotide sequence: TGCGCCAGCAGCCAAGATCTTCCCGGGCGGGGGCGAGCTTTCTTT. This translates into CASSQDLPGRGRAFF.

The rearrangement joins TRBV12-2 to TRBJ1-5; the table's TRBD1 call for D was not verified on the DNA. TRBV12-2 is labeled a pseudogene. The CDR3 consists of 16 residues. CDR3 protein: CASRFPDRGSNQPQHF. Here the CDR3 DNA reads TGTGCAAGTCGCTTCCCGGACAGGGGCAGCAATCAGCCCCAGCATTTT.

This rearrangement joins TRBV19 to TRBJ2-7; D gene ambiguous. The CDR3 extends over 14 amino acids. The ends were cut back, 6 bases at V and 6 bases at J, with 18 bases in the middle. Germline-derived CDR1 and CDR2 are LNHDA and SQIVND (reference sequence). The CDR3 spells CASSSIYQACEQYF. The CDR3 DNA follows: TGTGCCAGTAGCTCGATTTATCAGGCCTGCGAGCAGTACTTC.

This chain uses TRBV27 with TRBJ2-4; maybe TRBD2 (5 bases). Deletions cut 7 bases from V and 0 bases from J, with 16 bases between. In germline, CDR1 is MNHEY, CDR2 SMNVEV (reference sequence). This CDR3 is 16 amino acids long. The CDR3 here is CASTRYGAGAKNIQYF. CDR3 DNA: TGTGCCAGCACCCGATACGGTGCGGGAGCCAAAAACATTCAGTACTTC.

The rearrangement uses TRBV7-9 and TRBJ1-1; D perhaps matches TRBD1 (6 bases). V was cut by 4 bases and J by 1 base, with 7 bases left in between. The CDR3 is made up of 13 amino acids. CDR1 and CDR2 from the germline V gene are SEHNR and FQNEAQ (reference sequence). The DNA of the CDR3 is TGTGCCAGCAGCTACAGGGAGAACACTGAAGCTTTCTTT. Translation gives CASSYRENTEAFF.

V gene TRBV15 combines with J gene TRBJ2-4, with TRBD2 matching over 8 bases. The germline gives CDR1 LNHNV, CDR2 YYDKDF (reference sequence). CDR3 length: 20 residues. With 0 bases clipped from V and 1 base from J, the junction kept 14 bases outside the gene matches. Here the CDR3 DNA reads TGTGCCACCAGCAGAGATCGGGAGGGTTCGATGCTTGGGGCCAAAAACATTCAGTACTTC. Its translation: CATSRDREGSMLGAKNIQYF.

This clone was seen a single time. The V call is TRBV6-5, the J call TRBJ2-7; D remains unclear. The CDR3 has 13 residues. Between the trimmed V and J ends, which lost 6 bases and 4 bases, there was a span of 13 bases. Germline V gives CDR1 MNHEY, CDR2 SVGAGI. Here the CDR3 reads CASSALQAYEQYF. The CDR3 bases are TGTGCCAGCAGCGCACTCCAGGCGTACGAGCAGTACTTC.

The chain employs TRBV30 and TRBJ1-5; no firm D call. V was shortened by 0 bases and J by 0 bases, with 3 bases between the two germline ends. This CDR3 spans 13 amino acids. From germline, CDR1 is GTSNPN and CDR2 SVGIG (reference sequence). CDR3: CAWSVSSNQPQHF. The CDR3 DNA is TGTGCCTGGAGTGTCAGTAGCAATCAGCCCCAGCATTTT.

This clone appeared a single time. The chain is built from TRBV18 and TRBJ2-3; a weak D match, TRBD2 (5 bases). The V end lost 2 bases, the J end lost 4 bases, and 13 bases lay between the germline ends. The CDR3 sequence is 15 residues long. Germline V gene data show CDR1 as KGHSH and CDR2 as LQKENI. CDR3 DNA sequence: TGTGCCAGCTCACCAGAGGTGGGAGTGGCAGATACGCAGTATTTT. Amino acid sequence: CASSPEVGVADTQYF. The full variable domain, in which reference TRBV18 and TRBJ2-3 provide the parts outside the CDR3, is NAGVMQNPRHLVRRRGQEARLRCSPMKGHSHVYWYRQLPEEGLKFMVYLQKENIIDESGMPKERFSAEFPKEGPSILRIQQVVRGDSAAYFCASSPEVGVADTQYFGPGTRLTVL.